Listed here are 30 T cell receptor beta chains from one sample, sequenced in a study of T-cell reconstitution after alpha-beta-depleted transplantation in children. Molecular barcoding with unique molecular identifiers was used for the TCRbeta library. Using its own MiXCR run on the PCR reads, TCRdb lists one record per CDR3 protein. The sample has about 460,000 distinct CDR3 sequences, about 10% seen once. Sequences were derived from PBMCs, sampled before TCRalphabeta/CD19-depleted stem cell transplant. These receptors were obtained from a child younger than 10 with inherited bone marrow failure, due to receive a stem cell transplant.

This clonotype occurred a few times. The V and J genes are TRBV11-2 and TRBJ2-3; 12 nucleotides agree with TRBD1. V dropped 3 bases and J dropped 4; count of bases not matched to a gene: 5. The CDR3 extends over 16 amino acids. The germline V gene has CDR1 SGHAT and CDR2 FQNNGV. The CDR3 DNA is TGTGCCAGCAGCTTCCTCGGGACAGGGGGCCCAGATACGCAGTATTTT. Protein sequence: CASSFLGTGGPDTQYF.

Ten or more counts support this clonotype. This rearrangement joins TRBV28 to TRBJ1-2, with D maybe TRBD1 (5 bases). This CDR3 spans 14 amino acids. Germline assignment: CDR1 MDHEN and CDR2 SYDVKM. V lost 5 bases, J lost 6 bases, and 16 bases lay in between. CDR3 residues: CASSTRDRVHGYTF. CDR3 bases: TGTGCCAGCAGTACCCGGGACCGGGTCCATGGCTACACCTTC.

This chain links TRBV5-4 with TRBJ2-5; 7 nucleotides agree with TRBD1. There are 15 residues in the CDR3. After removal of 4 bases from V and 4 bases from J, the junction contained 10 bases not matched to a gene. The germline CDR1 and CDR2 sequences are SGHNT and YYREEE (reference sequence). As DNA, the CDR3 is TGTGCCAGCAGCCATCTGGGACAGTCGAGAGAGACCCAGTACTTC. This translates into CASSHLGQSRETQYF.

At least ten counts were recorded for this clonotype. The rearrangement uses TRBV7-9 and TRBJ1-1; weak D call: TRBD1 (5 bases). This CDR3 region has 12 residues. CDR1 is SEHNR, CDR2 FQNEAQ, per germline (reference sequence). The V and J ends lost 2 bases and 11 bases respectively, with 12 bases between them. In DNA form, the CDR3 reads TGTGCCAGCAGCTTAACGTCCGGGACGGCTTTCTTT. Translating gives CASSLTSGTAFF.

Details on this clonotype: A read error may account for a junction end that differs from germline. The chain has TRBV20-1 and TRBJ2-2; 16 bases match TRBD2. Germline values: CDR1 DFQATT, CDR2 SNEGSKA (reference sequence). The CDR3 has 17 residues. CDR3 sequence: CCATGLAGGPGTGELFF. The CDR3 DNA follows: TGCTGTGCGACGGGACTAGCGGGAGGGCCCGGCACCGGGGAGCTGTTTTTT.

This clonotype was observed many times. The chain is built from TRBV19 and TRBJ2-1; 9 bases are shared with TRBD2. The CDR3 has 11 amino acids. Germline V gene data show CDR1 as LNHDA and CDR2 as SQIVND (reference sequence). The trim removed 6 bases at V and 16 bases at J, leaving 7 bases unmatched. In DNA, the CDR3 is TGTGCCAGTAGCCTGGGACTAGCCTTTTTCTTC. This sequence encodes CASSLGLAFFF.

Many counts were recorded for this clonotype. The chain couples TRBV5-1 to TRBJ2-3; D might be TRBD2 (6 bases). Germline V gene lookup returns CDR1 SGHRS and CDR2 YFSETQ. This CDR3 spans 15 amino acids. Trimming took off 6 bases at V and 0 bases at J, with 14 bases between the two ends. The chain's CDR3 is CASNGGVASTDTQYF. The CDR3 DNA reads as TGCGCCAGCAACGGGGGAGTGGCCAGCACAGATACGCAGTATTTT.

This clonotype was counted at least ten times. The gene calls are TRBV20-1 and TRBJ2-3; 8 bases align to TRBD2. CDR1 and CDR2 from the germline V gene are DFQATT and SNEGSKA (reference sequence). The CDR3 consists of 20 residues. The V gene end was trimmed by 0 bases and the J gene end by 1 base; junction bases not matched to a gene: 18. The CDR3: CSARDLYPASGRTGTDTQYF. The CDR3 DNA reads TGCAGTGCTAGAGATCTCTATCCAGCCAGCGGGAGAACGGGCACAGATACGCAGTATTTT.

Ten or more counts support this clonotype. This chain links TRBV5-1 with TRBJ2-7; 16 positions agree with TRBD2. The CDR3 covers 16 residues. The J segment lost 4 bases and the V segment lost 0 bases, leaving 1 base of the junction unmatched. CDR1 is SGHRS, CDR2 YFSETQ, per germline. The CDR3 region is CASSLVGLAGGYEQYF. The CDR3 region has the DNA TGCGCCAGCAGCTTGGTGGGACTAGCGGGAGGGTACGAGCAGTACTTC.

The chain couples TRBV7-2 to TRBJ2-1; possible D gene TRBD1, 6 bases. CDR3 length: 11 residues. CDR1 SGHTA and CDR2 FQGNSA come from the germline V gene. Trimming shortened V by 8 bases and J by 9 bases, and 11 bases separated the two germline ends. DNA for the CDR3: TGTGCCAGCGGGGGCGACGGTGAGCAGTTCTTC. This sequence encodes CASGGDGEQFF.

This clonotype was seen at least ten times. The gene calls are TRBV7-9 and TRBJ2-2; D may be TRBD1 (7 bases). CDR3 length: 16 amino acids. Trimming took 6 bases from V and 7 from J, leaving 21 bases between them. CDR1 and CDR2 from the germline V gene are SEHNR and FQNEAQ (reference sequence). CDR3 sequence reads: CASSSRRGTERGELFF. In nucleotides, the CDR3 is TGTGCCAGCAGTTCTCGCCGCGGGACAGAACGCGGGGAGCTGTTTTTT.

This clonotype came up many times. J is TRBJ2-3 and V is TRBV5-1, with D hard to call. The CDR3 has 12 amino acids. V was pared by 4 bases and J by 2 bases, with 5 bases between. Germline lookup yields CDR1 SGHRS and CDR2 YFSETQ. The CDR3 DNA is TGCGCCAGCAGCCAGAACACAGATACGCAGTATTTT. This translates into CASSQNTDTQYF.

There are a few counts of this clonotype. The rearrangement joins TRBV11-2 to TRBJ2-1; 7 positions agree with TRBD2. Germline CDR1 SGHAT, CDR2 FQNNGV. The junction had 5 bases not matched to a gene; V was cut back by 1 base and J by 2 bases. The CDR3 runs 16 residues. CDR3 region: CASSLGDYHPYNEQFF. Here the CDR3 DNA reads TGTGCCAGCAGCTTAGGGGACTACCACCCCTACAATGAGCAGTTCTTC.

This clonotype was seen ten or more times. The chain combines TRBV7-2 with TRBJ2-3; D is perhaps TRBD2 (6 bases). Trimming took off 2 bases at V and 3 bases at J, with 18 bases between the two ends. Germline V CDR1 and CDR2: SGHTA, FQGNSA. This CDR3 spans 17 amino acids. The CDR3 nucleotides are TGTGCCAGCAGCTTAATTATCCTCCCGGGGGTGACAGATACGCAGTATTTT. Translation: CASSLIILPGVTDTQYF.

The table lists this clonotype with many counts. The gene calls are TRBV21-1 and TRBJ1-5. TRBV21-1 is assigned pseudogene status. The CDR3 has 16 residues. The CDR3 here is CASSKRPGRRNQPQHF. CDR3 in DNA: TGTGCCAGCAGCAAAAGGCCAGGGAGGCGCAATCAGCCCCAGCATTTT.

This clonotype has a handful of counts. The J gene is TRBJ2-7, the V gene TRBV20-1; 7 bases line up with TRBD2. Germline assignment: CDR1 DFQATT and CDR2 SNEGSKA (reference sequence). This CDR3 has 14 residues. V lost 2 bases, J lost 2 bases, and 6 bases stayed unmatched. The CDR3 region has the DNA TGCAGTGCTAGACGGACTAGTTCCACCTACGAGCAGTACTTC. Its translation: CSARRTSSTYEQYF.

In this sample, this clonotype turned up a few times. The rearrangement links TRBV7-9 to TRBJ2-7, with D perhaps TRBD1 (5 bases). CDR3 length: 13 residues. Germline assignment: CDR1 SEHNR and CDR2 FQNEAQ (reference sequence). V was trimmed by 5 bases and J by 2 bases, leaving 10 bases between them. CDR3 loop: CASSQDSAYEQYF. The CDR3 coding sequence is TGTGCCAGCAGCCAAGACAGCGCCTACGAGCAGTACTTC.

The chain has TRBV19 and TRBJ2-1; D is unclear. V lost 4 bases and J 4 bases, leaving 11 bases between the germline ends. The CDR3 runs to 14 residues. The germline CDR1 and CDR2 sequences are LNHDA and SQIVND (reference sequence). In DNA form, the CDR3 reads TGTGCCAGTAGTACCATGGCCAAATACAATGAGCAGTTCTTC. Translating gives CASSTMAKYNEQFF.

This clonotype appeared many times. The gene calls are TRBV19 and TRBJ2-7; D ambiguous. V was shortened by 4 bases and J by 4 bases, with 11 bases between the two germline ends. This CDR3 is built from 13 residues. Germline values: CDR1 LNHDA, CDR2 SQIVND (reference sequence). CDR3 nucleotide sequence: TGTGCCAGTAGTAGGCTAGACGGGTACGAGCAGTACTTC. Its translation is CASSRLDGYEQYF.

This clonotype was detected ten times or more. This chain joins TRBV10-1 and TRBJ2-3; either TRBD1 or TRBD2 may supply D (5 bases each). Trimming stripped 0 bases from V and 6 bases from J, with 16 bases between. This CDR3 has 16 residues. Germline lookup yields CDR1 WNHNN and CDR2 SYGVQD (reference sequence). The CDR3 coding sequence is TGCGCCAGCAGTGAGTCGAGGGCCCAGGGTTTGGATACGCAGTATTTT. Residues: CASSESRAQGLDTQYF.

Concerning this clonotype itself: This may be a read error, as it is one base from a much larger clone. This rearrangement joins TRBV12-3 or TRBV12-4 to TRBJ2-7; a weak D match, TRBD1 (6 bases). The length of the CDR3 is 19 residues. The DNA of the CDR3 is TGTGCCATCAGTTTAGGTACAGGGTCGGGTTCCGGCCTACCCTACGAGCAGTACTTC. Translation: CAISLGTGSGSGLPYEQYF.

This clonotype occurred many times. The V and J genes are TRBV3-1 and TRBJ2-2; TRBD2 might be the D (6 bases). The CDR3 sequence is 14 residues long. V dropped 4 bases and J dropped 8 bases, with 14 bases sitting between them. The germline gives CDR1 LGHDT, CDR2 YNNKEL (reference sequence). The CDR3 coding sequence is TGTGCCAGCAGCCCTATCGTGGGGGGTGGGGAGCTGTTTTTT. It codes for CASSPIVGGGELFF. Together with reference TRBV3-1 and TRBJ2-2, the CDR3 gives the full variable domain: DTAVSQTPKYLVTQMGNDKSIKCEQNLGHDTMYWYKQDSKKFLKIMFSYNNKELIINETVPNRFSPKSPDKAHLNLHINSLELGDSAVYFCASSPIVGGGELFFGEGSRLTVL.

The sample holds many counts of this clonotype. The CDR3 sequence is CATSETGSDQETQYF. The CDR3 bases are TGTGCCACCAGTGAAACAGGGTCGGACCAAGAGACCCAGTACTTC. This chain links TRBV24-1 with TRBJ2-5; a weak D match, TRBD1 (6 bases). Trimming took 4 bases from V and 0 from J, leaving 11 bases between them. The CDR3 length is 15 residues. Germline V CDR1 and CDR2: KGHDR, SFDVKD.

This clonotype showed up many times. The J gene is TRBJ2-5, the V gene TRBV12-3 or TRBV12-4; TRBD1 aligns across 8 bases. J gave up 2 bases and V 6 bases, and 8 bases lay outside the gene matches. The CDR3 has 15 residues. The CDR3 nucleotides read TGTGCCAGCAGCCATACGGACAGGGTACAAGAGACCCAGTACTTC. Translated: CASSHTDRVQETQYF.

This clonotype appeared a few times. The gene calls are TRBV20-1 and TRBJ1-3, with 8 bases that match TRBD1. The CDR3 totals 15 residues. Trimming cost V 0 bases and J 4 bases; bases outside gene matches: 5. Germline V CDR1 and CDR2: DFQATT, SNEGSKA (reference sequence). This CDR3 is CSARDWGDRGNTIYF. CDR3 nucleotide sequence: TGCAGTGCTAGAGATTGGGGGGACAGGGGAAACACCATATATTTT.

The V and J genes are TRBV20-1 and TRBJ2-3, with TRBD2 matching 13 bases. The CDR3 loop spans 18 amino acids. V trimming: 6 bases; J trimming: 2 bases; junction bases outside the gene matches: 14. Germline CDR1 and CDR2: DFQATT and SNEGSKA (reference sequence). CDR3 loop: CSAVPFPGLAGHTDTQYF. CDR3 DNA sequence: TGCAGTGCCGTGCCCTTTCCGGGACTAGCGGGACACACAGATACGCAGTATTTT.

The table lists this clonotype with many counts. V gene TRBV5-1 combines with J gene TRBJ2-1; D is unclear. Looked up from germline, CDR1 is SGHRS and CDR2 is YFSETQ. Trimming removed 1 base at V and 4 bases at J, with 9 bases between. This CDR3 is 14 amino acids long. CDR3 DNA: TGCGCCAGCAGCTTGCTGCAGACTTACAATGAGCAGTTCTTC. Protein product: CASSLLQTYNEQFF.

This clonotype was picked up many times. CDR3 protein: CASSVGTDGNTIYF. The CDR3 DNA follows: TGTGCCAGTAGTGTGGGAACGGATGGAAACACCATATATTTT. The rearrangement links TRBV19 to TRBJ1-3, with D unclear. Trimming removed 5 bases from V and 3 bases from J, with 11 bases in between. The CDR3 loop spans 14 amino acids. CDR1 is LNHDA and CDR2 is SQIVND in the germline V gene (reference sequence).

This clonotype was observed at least ten times. The chain couples TRBV4-3 to TRBJ2-7, with 8 bases identical to TRBD2. Germline CDR1 LGHNA, CDR2 YSLEER. The CDR3 length is 14 residues. V trimming: 4 bases; J trimming: 7 bases; junction bases outside the gene matches: 9. The CDR3 coding sequence is TGCGCCAGCAGCCCTTCAAGCGGGAGTGGTGAGCAGTACTTC. It specifies CASSPSSGSGEQYF.

This clonotype was observed a handful of times. The J gene is TRBJ2-7, the V gene TRBV5-4; 8 bases are shared with TRBD2. V lost 6 bases and J lost 3; bases outside the gene matches: 11. This CDR3 region has 15 residues. Germline CDR1 is SGHNT and CDR2 is YYREEE (reference sequence). The CDR3: CASTVAGSEGYEQYF. For the CDR3, the DNA is TGTGCCAGCACCGTAGCGGGGTCGGAGGGCTACGAGCAGTACTTC.